This is a list of T cell receptor beta chains from one sample in a study of cytomegalovirus exposure and HLA in healthy donors. This table comes from immunoSEQ multiplex PCR, and its TCRdb copy is limited to in-frame clones, with some not included. The listing contains around 75,000 clones. Sequencing was performed on PBMCs. The receptors come from a man in his fifties or sixties in good health and CMV-seropositive. The CDR3 runs from the conserved cysteine through the conserved F or W. The D gene is left open where the match is weak.

TRBJ2-5	.	TRBV4-1	TGCGCCAGCAGCGCACTTCGGGGAGAGACCCAGTACTTC	CASSALRGETQYF
TRBJ2-1	.	TRBV11-3	TGTGCCAGCAGCTTAGAAGGGGGGGAGAGCTCCTACAATGAGCAGTTCTTC	CASSLEGGESSYNEQFF
TRBJ2-2	TRBD1	TRBV6-6	TGTGCCAGCAGTTACACGGGACAGGGGTCCACCGGGGAGCTGTTTTTT	CASSYTGQGSTGELFF
TRBJ2-7	.	TRBV10-2	TGCGCCAGCAGTGAGTTTTACAACTACGAGCAGTACTTC	CASSEFYNYEQYF
TRBJ1-2	.	TRBV7-9	TGTGCCAGCAGCTTAGCGAGTATTACAGGGTTGCATAACTATGGCTACACCTTC	CASSLASITGLHNYGYTF
TRBJ1-1	.	TRBV19	TGTGCCAGTAGTATAGGGGGCGGGGGAACTGAAGCTTTCTTT	CASSIGGGGTEAFF
TRBJ2-1	TRBD2	TRBV2	TGTGCCTGGGAGCGCGGACTAGCGGGAAATGAGCAGTTCTTC	CAWERGLAGNEQFF
TRBJ2-5	.	TRBV7-9	TGTGCCAGCAGCGCCAAACAGGGTTTGCGGGAGACCCAGTACTTC	CASSAKQGLRETQYF
TRBJ2-3	TRBD2	TRBV5-1	TGCGCCAGCAGCTTGACTAGCGGGCGCGATACGCAGTATTTT	CASSLTSGRDTQYF
TRBJ1-1	.	TRBV5-6	TGTGCCAGCAGCTTAACGGGGGGCGCGGGAAACACTGAAGCTTTCTTT	CASSLTGGAGNTEAFF
TRBJ1-5	.	TRBV19	TGTGCCAGTACCAAGACAGGAGTTAATCAGCCCCAGCATTTT	CASTKTGVNQPQHF
TRBJ1-1	.	TRBV6-1	TGTGCCAGCAGTGAACGGACATATGGATACACTGAAGCTTTCTTT	CASSERTYGYTEAFF
TRBJ2-1	TRBD2	TRBV7-2	TGTGCCAGCACCCCGGGACTAGTTAGAAACAATGAGCAGTTCTTC	CASTPGLVRNNEQFF
TRBJ1-1	TRBD1	TRBV12-5	TGTGCTAGTGGTTTGGTAGTGGGACAGGGGGGCACTGAAGCTTTCTTT	CASGLVVGQGGTEAFF
TRBJ2-2	.	TRBV5-1	TGCGCCAGCAGCCTAAGTGTCACGGGGGAGCTGTTTTTT	CASSLSVTGELFF
TRBJ2-2	TRBD1	TRBV19	TGTGCCAGTAGTGCCCACAGGGGGACCGGGGAGCTGTTTTTT	CASSAHRGTGELFF
TRBJ2-1	TRBD1	TRBV29-1	TGCAGCGTTGTAAGGGGGCAGGATGAGCAGTTCTTC	CSVVRGQDEQFF
TRBJ1-3	.	TRBV19	TGTGCCAGTAGTATAGATGGAGGCCGCTCTGGAAACACCATATATTTT	CASSIDGGRSGNTIYF
TRBJ1-5	.	TRBV7-9	TGTGCCAGCAGCACCTCAGGTGGCAATCAGCCCCAGCATTTT	CASSTSGGNQPQHF
TRBJ1-1	TRBD1	TRBV2	TGTGCCAGTCCTCCCGGGACAGGCGTGCCTGAAGCTTTCTTT	CASPPGTGVPEAFF
TRBJ1-2	TRBD1	TRBV30	TGTGCCTGGAGCGTGACAGGGGACGTAGATGGCTACACCTTC	CAWSVTGDVDGYTF
TRBJ2-7	TRBD1	TRBV5-1	TGCGCCCATAGTTCGTCACCTATATCGGGACAGGGTACGTACGAGCAGTACTTC	CAHSSSPISGQGTYEQYF
TRBJ2-5	.	TRBV29-1	TGCAGCGTTATCGGGATACAAGAGACCCAGTACTTC	CSVIGIQETQYF
TRBJ2-1	TRBD2	TRBV11-2	TGTGCCAGCAGCTCCTCCTTTCCGGGACTAGCGGGAGGAGATGAGCAGTTCTTC	CASSSSFPGLAGGDEQFF
TRBJ1-2	.	TRBV19	TGTGCCAGTAGTGTATCCAGGGTAGGCTATGGCTACACCTTC	CASSVSRVGYGYTF
TRBJ2-5	.	TRBV6-1	TGTGCCAGCAGCTTCCCCTGGCGAGGCCAAGAGACCCAGTACTTC	CASSFPWRGQETQYF
TRBJ1-2	.	TRBV27	TGTGCCAGCCGACCGGCGGGCTGGGGCTATGGCTACACCTTC	CASRPAGWGYGYTF
TRBJ2-3	.	TRBV5-1	TGCGCCAGCAGCTTGGGTGCGTTGACAGATACGCAGTATTTT	CASSLGALTDTQYF